This entry describes one T cell receptor (beta chain). V shed 1 base and J 6 bases; nucleotides not matched to a gene: 2. The CDR3 contains 15 residues. Germline lookup yields CDR1 MGHDK and CDR2 SYGVNS. This specimen comes from a study of cytomegalovirus exposure and HLA in healthy donors. The PCR contained 60 Vbeta and 13 Jbeta primers. The protocol was immunoSEQ multiplex PCR, while the TCRdb copy is restricted to in-frame clones and leaves out a portion. Of a few hundred thousand clones in the sample, over 90% were seen once. The chain combines TRBV25-1 with TRBJ2-1; 11 nucleotides agree with TRBD1. The TCR sequence derives from a girl aged 2 to 9 in good health and CMV-seronegative. Sequencing was carried out using PBMCs. CDR3 in amino acids: CASSEWGTGGNEQFF. CDR3 DNA sequence: TGTGCCAGCAGTGAATGGGGGACAGGGGGCAATGAGCAGTTCTTC.